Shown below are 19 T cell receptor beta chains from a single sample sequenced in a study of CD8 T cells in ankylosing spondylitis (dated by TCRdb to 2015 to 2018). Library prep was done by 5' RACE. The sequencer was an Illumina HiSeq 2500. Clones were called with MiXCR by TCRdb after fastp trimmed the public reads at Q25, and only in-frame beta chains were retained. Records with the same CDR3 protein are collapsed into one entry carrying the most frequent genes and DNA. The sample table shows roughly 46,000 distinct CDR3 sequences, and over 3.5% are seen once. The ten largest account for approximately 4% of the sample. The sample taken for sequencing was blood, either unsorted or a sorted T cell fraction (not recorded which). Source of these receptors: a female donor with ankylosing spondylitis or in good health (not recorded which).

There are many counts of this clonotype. The CDR3 spells CASSVGDTFYEQYF. The CDR3 DNA follows: TGTGCCAGCAGCGTAGGGGACACCTTCTACGAGCAGTACTTC. The chain links TRBV9 to TRBJ2-7, with D perhaps matching TRBD1 (6 bases). There are 14 residues in the CDR3. Germline CDR1 and CDR2: SGDLS and YYNGEE. The V end lost 0 bases, the J end lost 3 bases, and 10 bases lay between the germline ends.

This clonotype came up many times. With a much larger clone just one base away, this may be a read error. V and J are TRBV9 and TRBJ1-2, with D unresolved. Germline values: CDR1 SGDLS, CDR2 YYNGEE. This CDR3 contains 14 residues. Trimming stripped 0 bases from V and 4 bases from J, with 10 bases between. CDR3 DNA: TGTGCCAGCAGCGTAGGACTGGTTGGCTATGGCTACACCTTC. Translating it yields CASSVGLVGYGYTF.

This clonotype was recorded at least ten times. The CDR3 DNA reads TGTGCCAGCAGCGCCAACTTAGCGGGGGGGCCCTTTGGAGAGCAGTACTTC. Its protein is CASSANLAGGPFGEQYF. The V gene is TRBV9, the J gene TRBJ2-7; TRBD2 matches at 11 bases. CDR1 is SGDLS, CDR2 YYNGEE, per germline. V gave up 3 bases and J gave up 7 bases; unmatched junction bases: 15. This CDR3 comprises 17 residues.

The CDR3 DNA reads as TGTGCCAGCAGACTACAGGGTTTCGGGGCCGAGCAGTACTTC. Protein: CASRLQGFGAEQYF. The genes are TRBV9 and TRBJ2-7; TRBD1 might be the D (6 bases). Germline values: CDR1 SGDLS, CDR2 YYNGEE. The V end was cut by 5 bases, the J end by 6 bases, with 18 bases between. The CDR3 has 14 residues.

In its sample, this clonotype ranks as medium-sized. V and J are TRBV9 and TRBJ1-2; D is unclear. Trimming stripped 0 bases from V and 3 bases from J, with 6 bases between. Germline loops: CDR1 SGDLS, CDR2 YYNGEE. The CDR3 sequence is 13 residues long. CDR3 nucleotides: TGTGCCAGCAGCGTAGAGGAGGACTATGGCTACACCTTC. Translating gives CASSVEEDYGYTF.

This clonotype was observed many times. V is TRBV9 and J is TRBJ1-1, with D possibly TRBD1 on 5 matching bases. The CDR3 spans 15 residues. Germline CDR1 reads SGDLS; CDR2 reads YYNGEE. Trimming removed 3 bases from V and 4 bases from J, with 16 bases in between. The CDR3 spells CASSAGLRDLTEAFF. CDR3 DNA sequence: TGTGCCAGCAGCGCCGGCCTCAGGGATCTCACTGAAGCTTTCTTT.

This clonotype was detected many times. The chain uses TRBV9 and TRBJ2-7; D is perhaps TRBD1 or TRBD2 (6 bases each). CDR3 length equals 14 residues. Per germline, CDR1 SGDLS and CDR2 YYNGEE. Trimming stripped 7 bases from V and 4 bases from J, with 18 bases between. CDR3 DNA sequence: TGTGCCAGCGCACCGGAGGGGGGCGATTACGAGCAGTACTTC. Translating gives CASAPEGGDYEQYF.

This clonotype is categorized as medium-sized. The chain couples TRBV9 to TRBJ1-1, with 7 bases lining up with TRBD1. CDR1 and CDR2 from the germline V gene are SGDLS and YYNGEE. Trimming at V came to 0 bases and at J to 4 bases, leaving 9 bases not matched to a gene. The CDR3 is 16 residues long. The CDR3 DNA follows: TGTGCCAGCAGCGTAGTGGGCACCTCAGGGGGCACTGAAGCTTTCTTT. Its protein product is CASSVVGTSGGTEAFF.

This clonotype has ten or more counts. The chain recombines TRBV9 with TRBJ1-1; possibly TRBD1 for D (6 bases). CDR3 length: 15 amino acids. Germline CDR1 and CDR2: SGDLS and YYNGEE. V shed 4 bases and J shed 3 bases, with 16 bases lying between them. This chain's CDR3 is CASSPLGGGHTEAFF. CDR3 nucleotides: TGTGCCAGCAGCCCCCTGGGGGGGGGGCACACTGAAGCTTTCTTT.

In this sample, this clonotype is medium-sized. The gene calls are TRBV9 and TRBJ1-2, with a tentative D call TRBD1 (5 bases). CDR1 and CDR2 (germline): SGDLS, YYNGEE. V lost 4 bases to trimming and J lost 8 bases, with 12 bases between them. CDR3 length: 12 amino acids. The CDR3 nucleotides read TGTGCCAGCAGCCCCCGCTGGGGGGGCTACACCTTC. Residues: CASSPRWGGYTF.

The DNA of the CDR3 is TGTGCCAGCAGCGAAAGAGGGGATGCCTACAATGAGCAGTTCTTC. Protein product: CASSERGDAYNEQFF. The V and J genes are TRBV9 and TRBJ2-1; D could derive from TRBD1 or TRBD2 (5 bases each). The CDR3 has 15 residues. CDR1 SGDLS and CDR2 YYNGEE come from the germline V gene. V lost 3 bases and J lost 2, with 12 bases in between.

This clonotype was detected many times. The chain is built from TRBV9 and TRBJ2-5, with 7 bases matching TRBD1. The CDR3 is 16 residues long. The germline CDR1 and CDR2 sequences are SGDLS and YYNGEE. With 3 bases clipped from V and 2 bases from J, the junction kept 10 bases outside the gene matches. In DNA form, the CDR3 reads TGTGCCAGCAGCGCTACCCGGGACAGCGTACAAGAGACCCAGTACTTC. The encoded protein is CASSATRDSVQETQYF. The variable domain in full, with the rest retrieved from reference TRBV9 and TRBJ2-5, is DSGVTQTPKHLITATGQRVTLRCSPRSGDLSVYWYQQSLDQGLQFLIQYYNGEERAKGNILERFSAQQFPDLHSELNLSSLELGDSALYFCASSATRDSVQETQYFGPGTRLLVL.

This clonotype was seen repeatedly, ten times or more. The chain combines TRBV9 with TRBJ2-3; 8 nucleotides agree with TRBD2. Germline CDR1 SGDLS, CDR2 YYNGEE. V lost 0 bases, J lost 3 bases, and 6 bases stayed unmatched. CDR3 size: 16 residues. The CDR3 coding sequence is TGTGCCAGCAGCGTAGGCGGGGGGCTATCGACAGATACGCAGTATTTT. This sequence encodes CASSVGGGLSTDTQYF.

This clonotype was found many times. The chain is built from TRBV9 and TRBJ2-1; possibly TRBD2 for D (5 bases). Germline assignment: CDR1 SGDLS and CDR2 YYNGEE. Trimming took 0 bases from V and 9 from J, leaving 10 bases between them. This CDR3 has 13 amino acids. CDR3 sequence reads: CASSVEGEGEQFF. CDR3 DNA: TGTGCCAGCAGCGTAGAAGGCGAGGGTGAGCAGTTCTTC.

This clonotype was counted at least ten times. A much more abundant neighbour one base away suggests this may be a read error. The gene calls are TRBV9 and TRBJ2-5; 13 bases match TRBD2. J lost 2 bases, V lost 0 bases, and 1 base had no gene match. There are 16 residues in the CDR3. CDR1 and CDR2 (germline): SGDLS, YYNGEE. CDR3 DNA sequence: TGTGCCAGCAGCGTAGCGACTAGCGGGGGGCAAGAGACCCAGTACTTC. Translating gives CASSVATSGGQETQYF.

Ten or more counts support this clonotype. CDR3 protein: CASSVAGQGGGTEAFF. The CDR3 DNA sequence: TGTGCCAGCAGCGTAGCCGGACAGGGGGGGGGCACTGAAGCTTTCTTT. The gene calls are TRBV9 and TRBJ1-1; the match to TRBD1 covers 10 bases. The V gene's germline CDR1 is SGDLS and CDR2 YYNGEE. This CDR3 is 16 amino acids long. Losses at the gene ends were 0 bases for V and 4 bases for J; bases not matched to a gene: 6.

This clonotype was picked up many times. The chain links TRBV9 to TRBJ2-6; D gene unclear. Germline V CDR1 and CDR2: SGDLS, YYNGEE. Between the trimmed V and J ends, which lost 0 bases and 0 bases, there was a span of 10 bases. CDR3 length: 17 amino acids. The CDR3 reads CASSVGVTVSGANVLTF. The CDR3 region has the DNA TGTGCCAGCAGCGTAGGGGTCACTGTCTCTGGGGCCAACGTCCTGACTTTC.

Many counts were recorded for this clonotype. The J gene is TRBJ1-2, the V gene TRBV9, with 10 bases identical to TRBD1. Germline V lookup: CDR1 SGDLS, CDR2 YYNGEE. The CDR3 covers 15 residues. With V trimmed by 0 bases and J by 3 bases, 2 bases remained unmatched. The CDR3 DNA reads TGTGCCAGCAGCGTAGTGGACAGGGGGGACTATGGCTACACCTTC. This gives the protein CASSVVDRGDYGYTF.

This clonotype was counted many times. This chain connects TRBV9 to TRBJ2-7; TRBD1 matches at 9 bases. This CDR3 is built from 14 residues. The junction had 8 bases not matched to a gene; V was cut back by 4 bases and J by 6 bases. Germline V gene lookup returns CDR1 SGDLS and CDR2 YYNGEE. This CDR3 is CASSSAGTGFEQYF. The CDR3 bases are TGTGCCAGCAGCTCGGCCGGGACAGGGTTCGAGCAGTACTTC.